These 11 T cell receptor beta chains were sequenced from one sample in a study of blood T cells in healthy people across ages. Combining a sample-barcoded 5' primer with a J-beta primer mix, a second PCR ran for roughly 6 to 11 cycles. Each CDR3 protein is one row after TCRdb ran MiXCR on the 5' RACE reads. The sample has about 1.8 million distinct CDR3 sequences; 40% to 55% are singletons. The sequenced material came from blood. These receptor sequences come from a woman aged 40 to 55 in good health.

This sequence joins TRBV5-1 and TRBJ2-6; TRBD2 matches 9 bases. CDR3 length equals 20 residues. Germline V gene lookup returns CDR1 SGHRS and CDR2 YFSETQ. V shed 0 bases and J 0 bases; nucleotides not matched to a gene: 10. CDR3 DNA: TGCGCCAGCAGCTTGGAGAGGGCGGGGGGGCCACTCTCTGGGGCCAACGTCCTGACTTTC. Translation gives CASSLERAGGPLSGANVLTF.

The table lists this clonotype with a few counts. The chain links TRBV7-9 to TRBJ1-2; 10 nucleotides align to TRBD1. J was trimmed by 4 bases and V by 3 bases; bases with no gene match: 5. CDR1 SEHNR and CDR2 FQNEAQ come from the germline V gene (reference sequence). There are 15 residues in the CDR3. The CDR3 region is CASSLTGGAFYGYTF. The CDR3 DNA reads as TGTGCCAGCAGCTTGACAGGGGGCGCTTTCTATGGCTACACCTTC.

This clonotype was observed at least ten times. This chain uses TRBV28 with TRBJ2-7; D perhaps matches TRBD2 (5 bases). Trimming pared 3 bases from V and 4 bases from J, leaving 10 bases between. The CDR3 runs to 13 residues. In germline, CDR1 is MDHEN, CDR2 SYDVKM. CDR3 sequence reads: CASSLRADYEQYF. CDR3 bases: TGTGCCAGCAGTTTGAGGGCAGATTACGAGCAGTACTTC.

The rearrangement links TRBV2 to TRBJ2-1; D remains unclear. The length of the CDR3 is 12 residues. V was shortened by 3 bases and J by 7 bases, with 7 bases between the two germline ends. Germline assignment: CDR1 SNHLY and CDR2 FYNNEI. The DNA for the CDR3 is TGTGCCAGCAGTGATTGGGGAAATGAGCAGTTCTTC. As protein: CASSDWGNEQFF.

This clonotype was seen a few times. The chain links TRBV7-2 to TRBJ2-7; 9 bases agree with TRBD2. CDR1 and CDR2 (germline): SGHTA, FQGNSA. The V segment lost 5 bases and the J segment 4 bases; nucleotides outside the gene matches: 6. The CDR3 runs 14 residues. The chain's CDR3 is CASSLSGGQYEQYF. In nucleotides, the CDR3 is TGTGCCAGCAGCCTAAGCGGGGGGCAATACGAGCAGTACTTC.

In regard to this clonotype: Its ends do not fully match the called genes, so a read error is possible. V usage is TRBV4-1 and J usage is TRBJ2-7; 10 bases line up with TRBD2. CDR3 length: 17 amino acids. The germline gives CDR1 MGHRA, CDR2 YSYEKL. CDR3 sequence reads: CASTQKYTSGTSYEQYF. CDR3 bases: TGCGCCAGCACCCAAAAATACACTAGCGGGACCTCCTACGAGCAGTACTTC.

V is TRBV12-3 or TRBV12-4 and J is TRBJ2-1, with 12 positions matching TRBD2. V shed 6 bases and J 6 bases; nucleotides not matched to a gene: 6. The CDR3 is made up of 15 amino acids. CDR3 bases: TGTGCCAGCAGGGCGACTAGCGGGGGATCCAATGAGCAGTTCTTC. This codes for CASRATSGGSNEQFF.

The V gene is TRBV24-1, the J gene TRBJ2-1; D uncertain. Germline V gene data show CDR1 as KGHDR and CDR2 as SFDVKD. V lost 6 bases and J lost 5, with 10 bases in between. This CDR3 spans 13 amino acids. The CDR3 DNA sequence: TGTGCCACCAGTAGTTTCCCCCACAATGAGCAGTTCTTC. This sequence encodes CATSSFPHNEQFF.

In the case of this clonotype: One junction end does not reproduce the germline sequence, and a read error may be involved. The chain uses TRBV5-6 and TRBJ1-2; D is unresolved. CDR3 length: 18 residues. Germline V gene data show CDR1 as SGHDT and CDR2 as YYEEEE. The CDR3 protein is CASSSDWRALRGDYGYTF. CDR3 coding DNA: TGTGCCAGCAGCTCAGACTGGAGGGCCCTACGGGGAGACTATGGTTACACCTTC. Looking up the rest from reference TRBV5-6 and TRBJ1-2 gives the full variable domain: DAGVTQSPTHLIKTRGQQVTLRCSPKSGHDTVSWYQQALGQGPQFIFQYYEEEERQRGNFPDRFSGHQFPNYSSELNVNALLLGDSALYLCASSSDWRALRGDYGYTFGSGTRLTVV.

The CDR3 sequence is CASSYSNLYGYTF. Here the CDR3 DNA reads TGTGCCAGCAGTTACAGCAACCTCTATGGCTACACCTTC. J is TRBJ1-2 and V is TRBV6-2 or TRBV6-3; D uncertain. The V gene lost 2 bases and the J gene lost 4 bases, with 8 bases spanning the gap. This CDR3 spans 13 amino acids. Germline V lookup: CDR1 MNHEY, CDR2 SVGEGT.

This chain uses TRBV29-1 with TRBJ2-3; weak D call: TRBD1 (5 bases). Between the trimmed V and J ends, which lost 2 bases and 4 bases, there was a span of 10 bases. The V gene's germline CDR1 is SQVTM and CDR2 ANQGSEA. This CDR3 has 13 residues. The CDR3 nucleotides read TGCAGCGTTGAAAATATAGGGGCAGATACGCAGTATTTT. The encoded protein is CSVENIGADTQYF.